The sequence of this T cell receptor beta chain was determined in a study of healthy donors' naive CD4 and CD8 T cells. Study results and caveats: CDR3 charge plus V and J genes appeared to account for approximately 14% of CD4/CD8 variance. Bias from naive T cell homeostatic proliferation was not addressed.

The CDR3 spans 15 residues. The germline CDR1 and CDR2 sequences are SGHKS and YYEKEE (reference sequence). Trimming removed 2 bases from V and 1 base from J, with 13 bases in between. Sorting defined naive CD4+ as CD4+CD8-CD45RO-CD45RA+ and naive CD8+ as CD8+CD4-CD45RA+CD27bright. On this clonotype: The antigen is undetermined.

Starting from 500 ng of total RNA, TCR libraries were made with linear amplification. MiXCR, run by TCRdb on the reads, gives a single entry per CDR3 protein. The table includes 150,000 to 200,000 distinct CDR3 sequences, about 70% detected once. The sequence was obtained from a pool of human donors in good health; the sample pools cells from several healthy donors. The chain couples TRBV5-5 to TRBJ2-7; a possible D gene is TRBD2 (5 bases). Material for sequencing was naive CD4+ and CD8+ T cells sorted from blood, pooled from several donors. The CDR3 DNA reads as TGTGCCAGCAGCTTCGGGGAGATAGCATCCTACGAGCAGTACTTC. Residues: CASSFGEIASYEQYF.